The 27 T cell receptor beta chains reported below all come from one sample, sequenced in a study of T-cell memory formation after mild COVID-19. One entry per CDR3 protein, called by TCRdb with MiXCR from the 5' RACE reads. The repertoire holds fewer than 300,000 distinct CDR3 sequences, with approximately 15% as singletons. The sequencing input was PBMCs or a T cell subset sorted from them (not recorded which). These receptors were obtained from a man aged 18 to 30 who had mild COVID-19 (a few samples of this study predate the infection). Cell type and time point are not known.

This clonotype has just a few counts. The chain is built from TRBV29-1 and TRBJ2-1; D not certain. Germline CDR1 is SQVTM and CDR2 is ANQGSEA. The V and J ends lost 4 bases and 6 bases respectively, with 4 bases between them. This CDR3 contains 10 residues. CDR3 sequence reads: CSVVINEQFF. The CDR3, as DNA: TGCAGCGTTGTCATCAATGAGCAGTTCTTC.

This clonotype was seen a handful of times. V usage is TRBV7-6 and J usage is TRBJ2-7; possibly TRBD1 for D (6 bases). Trimming removed 4 bases at V and 4 bases at J, with 11 bases between. CDR1 and CDR2 from the germline V gene are SGHVS and FNYEAQ. This CDR3 has 13 residues. The CDR3 sequence is CASSYRDTYEQYF. The CDR3 DNA reads TGTGCCAGCAGCTACCGGGACACGTACGAGCAGTACTTC.

The chain uses TRBV7-8 and TRBJ1-1; 7 bases align to TRBD1. The V segment lost 1 base and the J segment 4 bases; nucleotides outside the gene matches: 9. The CDR3 loop spans 16 amino acids. Germline-derived CDR1 and CDR2 are SGHVS and FQNEAQ. CDR3 sequence reads: CASSLGTDRALTEAFF. The CDR3 nucleotides read TGTGCCAGCAGCTTAGGGACAGACAGGGCCCTCACTGAAGCTTTCTTT.

This clonotype was counted only a few times. The chain carries TRBV29-1 and TRBJ2-5; D call uncertain. CDR1 is SQVTM, CDR2 ANQGSEA, per germline. V shed 4 bases and J shed 2 bases, with 8 bases lying between them. The CDR3 covers 12 residues. CDR3 protein: CSVVNLQETQYF. The CDR3 DNA sequence: TGCAGCGTTGTAAACCTTCAAGAGACCCAGTACTTC.

This clonotype occurred a few times. The chain carries TRBV29-1 and TRBJ2-3; possible D gene TRBD1, 6 bases. The CDR3 is 13 residues long. Between the trimmed V and J ends, which lost 4 bases and 0 bases, there was a span of 8 bases. Germline CDR1 is SQVTM and CDR2 is ANQGSEA. CDR3 DNA: TGCAGCGTTGGGGGACACAGCACAGATACGCAGTATTTT. Translated, it gives CSVGGHSTDTQYF.

The chain uses TRBV7-2 and TRBJ2-3, with 7 bases lining up with TRBD1. The germline gives CDR1 SGHTA, CDR2 FQGNSA. CDR3 length: 14 amino acids. The J segment lost 1 base and the V segment lost 8 bases, leaving 6 bases of the junction unmatched. CDR3 residues: CASESQGGTDTQYF. CDR3 coding DNA: TGTGCCAGCGAAAGCCAGGGGGGCACAGATACGCAGTATTTT.

This clonotype was found a few times. V usage is TRBV7-3 and J usage is TRBJ2-2; D might be TRBD1 (6 bases). CDR3 length: 14 residues. V lost 5 bases and J 1 base, leaving 8 bases between the germline ends. Germline-derived CDR1 and CDR2 are SGHTA and FQGTGA. CDR3 DNA sequence: TGTGCCAGCAGCCACAGGGAGAACACCGGGGAGCTGTTTTTT. Translation: CASSHRENTGELFF.

The rearrangement links TRBV7-8 to TRBJ2-2, with D uncertain. Germline assignment: CDR1 SGHVS and CDR2 FQNEAQ. V lost 8 bases, J lost 2 bases, and 12 bases lay in between. CDR3 length: 14 residues. CDR3 nucleotides: TGTGCCAGCGGTCCTAGGCCAAACACCGGGGAGCTGTTTTTT. It translates to CASGPRPNTGELFF.

Only a few counts were recorded for this clonotype. The genes are TRBV4-2 and TRBJ1-6; 8 bases line up with TRBD1. CDR1 is LGHNA, CDR2 YNFKEQ, per germline. V gave up 5 bases and J gave up 10 bases; unmatched junction bases: 10. The CDR3 loop spans 15 amino acids. The CDR3 nucleotides are TGTGCCAGCAGCGAAGGACAGGGTTCGGCCTCACCCCTCCACTTT. Translated, it gives CASSEGQGSASPLHF.

This clonotype turned up a few times. This chain uses TRBV4-1 with TRBJ2-2; the D gene is possibly TRBD2 (6 bases). With 8 bases removed from V and 2 bases from J, the gap between germline ends came to 9 bases. The germline gives CDR1 MGHRA, CDR2 YSYEKL. CDR3 length equals 13 residues. Here the CDR3 reads CASRDSNTGELFF. The CDR3 DNA follows: TGCGCCAGCCGGGACTCTAACACCGGGGAGCTGTTTTTT.

The chain carries TRBV20-1 and TRBJ2-7; D not resolved. Trimming took off 6 bases at V and 8 bases at J, with 11 bases between the two ends. Germline V gene lookup returns CDR1 DFQATT and CDR2 SNEGSKA (reference sequence). The CDR3 is 10 amino acids. The CDR3 region has the DNA TGCAGTGCCGGAGTTATGCAGCAGTACTTC. Translating it yields CSAGVMQQYF.

V is TRBV7-2 and J is TRBJ1-1; possible D gene TRBD1, 6 bases. V lost 1 base and J 11 bases, leaving 11 bases between the germline ends. This CDR3 comprises 12 residues. Germline V lookup: CDR1 SGHTA, CDR2 FQGNSA. The CDR3 here is CASSLDRARAFF. DNA for the CDR3: TGTGCCAGCAGCTTAGACAGGGCTAGGGCTTTCTTT.

The chain employs TRBV3-1 and TRBJ2-1; D might be TRBD2 (5 bases). CDR3 length equals 13 residues. Germline assignment: CDR1 LGHDT and CDR2 YNNKEL (reference sequence). V was trimmed by 3 bases and J by 4 bases, leaving 7 bases between them. This CDR3 is CASSQGEYNEQFF. The CDR3 DNA reads as TGTGCCAGCAGCCAGGGAGAGTACAATGAGCAGTTCTTC.

The sample holds many counts of this clonotype. The rearrangement links TRBV5-1 to TRBJ2-7; D tentatively reads TRBD1 or TRBD2 (6 bases each). CDR3 length equals 13 residues. Trimming stripped 0 bases from V and 7 bases from J, with 11 bases between. From germline, CDR1 is SGHRS and CDR2 YFSETQ. CDR3 amino acids: CASSLVGAGEQYV. DNA for the CDR3: TGCGCCAGCAGCTTGGTGGGGGCGGGGGAGCAGTACGTC.

The rearrangement uses TRBV4-1 and TRBJ2-2; TRBD1 or TRBD2 may be the D gene (5 bases each). Trimming pared 2 bases from V and 0 bases from J, leaving 10 bases between. This CDR3 comprises 16 residues. Germline V gene sequence: CDR1 MGHRA, CDR2 YSYEKL. In DNA, the CDR3 is TGCGCCAGCAGCCAAAATTTGGGGGCGAACACCGGGGAGCTGTTTTTT. This gives the protein CASSQNLGANTGELFF.

This clonotype was seen a handful of times. At one end the junction does not follow the germline gene, possibly because of a read error. The chain carries TRBV20-1 and TRBJ2-1; 14 bases map to TRBD2. The germline V gene has CDR1 DFQATT and CDR2 SNEGSKA (reference sequence). The CDR3 covers 15 residues. CDR3 in amino acids: CSAREPWTSGGPGVF. The DNA for the CDR3 is TGCAGTGCTAGAGAGCCCTGGACTAGCGGGGGGCCCGGGGTCTTC.

The chain links TRBV5-6 to TRBJ2-7, with D unresolved. CDR1 and CDR2 (germline): SGHDT, YYEEEE. The ends were cut back, 1 base at V and 5 bases at J, with 10 bases in the middle. The CDR3 loop spans 13 amino acids. The CDR3 protein is CASSLFGRHEQYF. DNA of the CDR3: TGTGCCAGCAGCTTGTTCGGTCGCCACGAGCAGTACTTC.

V usage is TRBV9 and J usage is TRBJ2-7; D may match TRBD1 or TRBD2 (5 bases each). The CDR3 runs to 14 residues. The V end was cut by 4 bases, the J end by 2 bases, with 13 bases between. Germline V gene data show CDR1 as SGDLS and CDR2 as YYNGEE. The CDR3 nucleotides read TGTGCCAGCAGCCCCCGGGACGTCCCCTACGAGCAGTACGTC. It yields the protein CASSPRDVPYEQYV.

This clonotype was counted ten times or more. This chain links TRBV7-9 with TRBJ2-5; either TRBD1 or TRBD2 may fit D (5 bases each). Germline CDR1 and CDR2: SEHNR and FQNEAQ (reference sequence). The length of the CDR3 is 15 residues. V lost 2 bases and J lost 4, with 14 bases in between. The CDR3 coding sequence is TGTGCCAGCAGCTTAAGGCAGGGCGCGGGAGAGACCCAGTACTTC. Amino acids: CASSLRQGAGETQYF.

This chain joins TRBV12-3 or TRBV12-4 and TRBJ1-5, with D tentatively TRBD1 (5 bases). V lost 7 bases and J lost 2, with 21 bases in between. The CDR3 runs to 17 residues. For the CDR3, the DNA is TGTGCCAGCACCCCAAACCTCGCGGGGACGGGCAATCAGCCCCAGCATTTT. Encoded protein: CASTPNLAGTGNQPQHF.

CDR3 bases: TGTGCCAGTAGTATAGTCTCAAACCCGAACACTGAAGCTTTCTTT. This gives the protein CASSIVSNPNTEAFF. The rearrangement joins TRBV19 to TRBJ1-1; D not resolved. V was clipped by 1 base and J by 1 base, with 10 bases between them. The CDR3 has 15 amino acids. Germline assignment: CDR1 LNHDA and CDR2 SQIVND (reference sequence).

This clonotype was observed a few times. V usage is TRBV6-5 and J usage is TRBJ1-2; 7 bases are shared with TRBD1. V dropped 0 bases and J dropped 3; count of bases not matched to a gene: 7. Looked up from germline, CDR1 is MNHEY and CDR2 is SVGAGI. This CDR3 contains 16 residues. CDR3 sequence (DNA): TGTGCCAGCAGTTACTCCGGGACAGCACCCTACTATGGCTACACCTTC. Translating it yields CASSYSGTAPYYGYTF.

This clonotype was detected many times. The chain uses TRBV15 and TRBJ2-1; TRBD2 is a possible D gene (6 bases). The CDR3 sequence is 14 residues long. Germline V CDR1 and CDR2: LNHNV, YYDKDF (reference sequence). Trimming removed 5 bases from V and 1 base from J, with 9 bases in between. This chain's CDR3 is CATSGDSSYNEQFF. CDR3 nucleotide sequence: TGTGCCACCAGCGGGGACTCGTCCTACAATGAGCAGTTCTTC.

There are many counts of this clonotype. The chain couples TRBV25-1 to TRBJ1-2; D is ambiguous. The ends were cut back, 2 bases at V and 8 bases at J, with 12 bases in the middle. CDR1 and CDR2 (germline): MGHDK, SYGVNS. This CDR3 has 13 residues. Here the CDR3 DNA reads TGTGCCAGCAGTGAAAACCCGGGTTCGGGCTACACCTTC. Translated: CASSENPGSGYTF.

In this sample, this clonotype turned up a few times. The chain recombines TRBV5-1 with TRBJ1-1; D is perhaps TRBD1 (6 bases). Per germline, CDR1 SGHRS and CDR2 YFSETQ. V shed 2 bases and J shed 11 bases, with 16 bases lying between them. The CDR3 extends over 13 amino acids. CDR3 sequence reads: CASSLRTAQLAFF. The CDR3, as DNA: TGCGCCAGCAGCTTACGGACAGCACAGTTGGCTTTCTTT.

This clonotype was picked up a small number of times. The chain couples TRBV9 to TRBJ2-3; 7 bases agree with TRBD1. V shed 4 bases, J shed 3 bases, and the junction held 14 bases outside the gene matches. The CDR3 sequence is 17 residues long. The germline gives CDR1 SGDLS, CDR2 YYNGEE. As DNA, the CDR3 is TGTGCCAGCAGCCCGAGGGAGCAGGGGGAGTGGACAGATACGCAGTATTTT. Protein: CASSPREQGEWTDTQYF.

This clonotype appeared a few times. This chain uses TRBV20-1 with TRBJ2-5; D may be TRBD2 (7 bases). Germline CDR1 is DFQATT and CDR2 is SNEGSKA (reference sequence). V lost 0 bases and J 7 bases, leaving 12 bases between the germline ends. CDR3 length equals 13 residues. CDR3 nucleotide sequence: TGCAGTGCTAGAGAGGGGGGGGCTGGGACCCAGTACTTC. This encodes CSAREGGAGTQYF.